The 20 T cell receptor beta chains listed next were all sequenced from one sample in a study of blood T cell repertoires in COVID-19. TCRdb's copy holds only in-frame clones and misses some; the assay was immunoSEQ multiplex PCR. The data contain almost 250,000 clones, roughly 86% of them singletons. Input material: peripheral blood. Every receptor here comes from a woman older than 75 with COVID-19, enrolled during active disease.

CDR3 sequence (DNA): TGTGCCAGCAGTTTAGCGGGGGGGCCAACAGATACGCAGTATTTT. It specifies CASSLAGGPTDTQYF. J is TRBJ2-3 and V is TRBV6-5, with 11 nucleotides matching TRBD2. The CDR3 is made up of 15 amino acids. The V and J ends lost 4 bases and 3 bases, in that order; junction bases with no gene match: 3. Germline V gene lookup returns CDR1 MNHEY and CDR2 SVGAGI.

Remarks on this clone: The same CDR3 is also encoded by other DNA sequences in this sample. The chain carries TRBV5-6 and TRBJ1-5; possible D gene TRBD1, 5 bases. Between the trimmed V and J ends, which lost 0 bases and 4 bases, there was a span of 5 bases. This CDR3 has 13 amino acids. Germline V lookup: CDR1 SGHDT, CDR2 YYEEEE. This CDR3 reads CASSLGQNQPQHF. The DNA of the CDR3 is TGTGCCAGCAGCTTGGGACAGAATCAGCCCCAGCATTTT.

V usage is TRBV2 and J usage is TRBJ2-2; 8 nucleotides match TRBD1. V was clipped by 5 bases and J by 7 bases; unmatched bases: 9. CDR1 and CDR2 (germline): SNHLY, FYNNEI. The CDR3 consists of 15 residues. The CDR3 nucleotides are TGTGCCAGCAGTCAGACAGGGGCGGGGCTCGGGGAGCTGTTTTTT. It is translated as CASSQTGAGLGELFF.

V and J are TRBV5-1 and TRBJ2-2; possible D gene TRBD2, 5 bases. CDR3 length: 15 amino acids. Germline V gene lookup returns CDR1 SGHRS and CDR2 YFSETQ. V lost 0 bases and J 5 bases, leaving 11 bases between the germline ends. CDR3 sequence reads: CASSLVTTGTGELFF. The CDR3 DNA reads TGCGCCAGCAGCTTGGTAACTACGGGGACCGGGGAGCTGTTTTTT.

The chain uses TRBV2 and TRBJ1-1, with D unclear. V was pared by 8 bases and J by 4 bases, with 14 bases between. CDR3 size: 13 residues. Germline CDR1 reads SNHLY; CDR2 reads FYNNEI. The CDR3 DNA sequence: TGTGCCAGCGGGCTGGGGAGTGTCACTGAAGCTTTCTTT. Translation: CASGLGSVTEAFF.

About this clone itself: A read error may produce the germline difference seen at one junction end. The V call is TRBV2, the J call TRBJ1-2; TRBD1 aligns across 7 bases. This CDR3 contains 10 residues. Germline V gene lookup returns CDR1 SNHLY and CDR2 FYNNEI. This chain's CDR3 is CASSAGTAFF. For the CDR3, the DNA is TGTGCCAGCAGTGCTGGGACAGCTTTCTTC.

This clone was recorded a few times. The genes are TRBV5-4 and TRBJ2-5; a possible D gene is TRBD2 (6 bases). V lost 4 bases and J lost 2, with 15 bases in between. The CDR3 is made up of 15 amino acids. CDR1 and CDR2 (germline): SGHNT, YYREEE (reference sequence). The CDR3 region has the DNA TGTGCCAGCAGCCCGGAGGGTAAGGGTCAAGAGACCCAGTACTTC. This gives the protein CASSPEGKGQETQYF.

The CDR3 bases are TGCAGCGTTGAGGGGACAGTGGAGGGCTACACCTTC. The encoded protein is CSVEGTVEGYTF. The chain carries TRBV29-1 and TRBJ1-2, with 7 bases aligning to TRBD1. With V trimmed by 3 bases and J by 8 bases, 6 bases remained unmatched. The CDR3 has 12 residues. Germline values: CDR1 SQVTM, CDR2 ANQGSEA. Full variable domain (outside the CDR3, taken from reference TRBV29-1 and TRBJ1-2): SAVISQKPSRDICQRGTSLTIQCQVDSQVTMMFWYRQQPGQSLTLIATANQGSEATYESGFVIDKFPISRPNLTFSTLTVSNMSPEDSSIYLCSVEGTVEGYTFGSGTRLTVV.

The CDR3 nucleotides are TGTGCCAGCAGTTCCGGGGGGGCCAATACCGGGGAGCTGTTTTTT. Translating it yields CASSSGGANTGELFF. The V and J genes are TRBV11-3 and TRBJ2-2; 8 bases fit TRBD2. From germline, CDR1 is SGHNT and CDR2 YENEEA. The CDR3 has 15 residues. J gave up 5 bases and V 6 bases, and 8 bases lay outside the gene matches.

This clone has a handful of counts. One end of the junction does not line up with germline, which may come from a read error. The chain joins TRBV7-7 to TRBJ2-1; TRBD2 aligns across 14 bases. The CDR3 is made up of 15 amino acids. Germline loops: CDR1 SSHAT, CDR2 FNYEAQ (reference sequence). DNA of the CDR3: TGTGCTAGCAGCCGGGGACTAGCGGGGGACATTGAGCAGTTCTTC. Translating it yields CASSRGLAGDIEQFF.

The rearrangement links TRBV3-1 (or the pseudogene TRBV3-2) to TRBJ1-2; D might be TRBD1 (5 bases). The V gene's germline CDR1 is LGHDT and CDR2 YNNKEL (reference sequence). V was trimmed by 1 base and J by 1 base, leaving 13 bases between them. The CDR3 loop spans 16 amino acids. The CDR3 region is CASSQGQLQYNYGYTF. CDR3 coding DNA: TGTGCCAGCAGCCAAGGACAGTTACAATATAACTATGGCTACACCTTC.

The chain recombines TRBV27 with TRBJ1-5; D is possibly TRBD1 (5 bases). The CDR3 has 14 residues. The V gene's germline CDR1 is MNHEY and CDR2 SMNVEV (reference sequence). Trimming took off 8 bases at V and 4 bases at J, with 15 bases between the two ends. CDR3 coding DNA: TGTGCCAGCGCTGGGCAGGGATGGAATCAGCCCCAGCATTTT. This translates into CASAGQGWNQPQHF.

The chain links TRBV7-2 to TRBJ2-7; 9 nucleotides match TRBD2. Germline assignment: CDR1 SGHTA and CDR2 FQGNSA. Trimming cost V 1 base and J 3 bases; bases outside gene matches: 4. This CDR3 spans 15 amino acids. CDR3 sequence reads: CASSLDSGGFYEQYV. DNA for the CDR3: TGTGCCAGCAGCTTAGACAGCGGGGGGTTCTACGAGCAGTACGTC.

Here the CDR3 DNA reads TGTGCCAGCTCACCATTCGGTAGAACCGGGGAGCTGTTTTTT. It is translated as CASSPFGRTGELFF. The J gene is TRBJ2-2, the V gene TRBV18; D uncertain. V was shortened by 2 bases and J by 5 bases, with 9 bases between the two germline ends. This CDR3 is built from 14 residues. CDR1 is KGHSH and CDR2 is LQKENI in the germline V gene.

This chain uses TRBV6-4 with TRBJ2-2; 7 bases are shared with TRBD1. V was pared by 5 bases and J by 6 bases, with 18 bases of the junction left unmatched. Germline assignment: CDR1 MRHNA and CDR2 SNTAGT. The CDR3 loop spans 18 amino acids. CDR3 protein: CASSPYGTVGTWSGELFF. DNA for the CDR3: TGTGCCAGCAGTCCGTACGGGACAGTGGGCACCTGGTCCGGGGAGCTGTTTTTT.

The V gene is TRBV28, the J gene TRBJ1-5, with D unresolved. The CDR3 is made up of 14 amino acids. The V and J ends lost 0 bases and 6 bases respectively, with 9 bases between them. The germline V gene has CDR1 MDHEN and CDR2 SYDVKM. The CDR3 loop is CASSLWSNRQPQHF. The CDR3 DNA reads as TGTGCCAGCAGTTTATGGAGTAATCGTCAGCCCCAGCATTTT.

The V call is TRBV10-1, the J call TRBJ2-7, with 8 bases matching TRBD1. Germline CDR1 WNHNN, CDR2 SYGVQD (reference sequence). The CDR3 has 20 amino acids. Trimming cost V 10 bases and J 0 bases; bases outside gene matches: 26. The CDR3 DNA is TGCGCCAACCGAATGCCCCCGGGACAGGTAATCTATCCCAGCTCCTACGAGCAGTACGTC. It codes for CANRMPPGQVIYPSSYEQYV.

V is TRBV28 and J is TRBJ2-7; D is unresolved. Germline V lookup: CDR1 MDHEN, CDR2 SYDVKM. V lost 3 bases and J lost 0, with 12 bases in between. CDR3 length equals 15 residues. The CDR3 coding sequence is TGTGCCAGCAGTTTTTCGGAGAGAATCTCCTACGAGCAGTACTTC. It translates to CASSFSERISYEQYF.

This chain uses TRBV27 with TRBJ1-2; 9 bases agree with TRBD1. J was trimmed by 2 bases and V by 4 bases; bases with no gene match: 5. The CDR3 extends over 15 amino acids. The germline V gene has CDR1 MNHEY and CDR2 SMNVEV (reference sequence). CDR3 nucleotide sequence: TGTGCCAGCAGTTCACAGGGGGCCGGGAACTATGGCTACACCTTC. It yields the protein CASSSQGAGNYGYTF.

The V and J genes are TRBV6-2 or TRBV6-3 and TRBJ1-5; D not resolved. Germline CDR1 MNHEY, CDR2 SVGEGT. The length of the CDR3 is 12 residues. V was clipped by 4 bases and J by 9 bases, with 10 bases between them. The CDR3 sequence is CASSFAAAPQHF. DNA for the CDR3: TGTGCCAGCAGTTTCGCGGCAGCGCCCCAGCATTTT.